This T cell receptor (beta chain) derives from a study of cytomegalovirus exposure and HLA in healthy donors. In germline, CDR1 is GTSNPN, CDR2 SVGIG (reference sequence). The V gene lost 4 bases and the J gene lost 0 bases, with 25 bases spanning the gap. The CDR3 contains 19 residues. Study-wide results and caveats: Among immune exposure information, only CMV serostatus was available. There were several of the most significant clusters that appeared linked to common viral pathogens in a later analysis. Most observed TCR sequences were rare, whereas some public TCRs were detected in many donors. Near-uniform donor sequencing depth was presumed by presence/absence analyses.

The PCR made use of 60 Vbeta and 13 Jbeta primers. Some clones are missing from TCRdb's copy, which holds only in-frame ones; the method was immunoSEQ multiplex PCR. The table has roughly 160,000 clones, approximately 77% seen once; the top ten hold about 2.3%. On this clone: Its matching antigen is unknown.

Sequencing was performed on PBMCs. The genes are TRBV30 and TRBJ2-1; D perhaps matches TRBD2 (5 bases). This clonotype was sampled from a female donor in good health and CMV-seronegative. CDR3 amino acids: CAWKTPRFPSGSSYNEQFF. CDR3 sequence (DNA): TGTGCCTGGAAAACCCCCAGGTTCCCTAGTGGGAGCTCCTACAATGAGCAGTTCTTC.